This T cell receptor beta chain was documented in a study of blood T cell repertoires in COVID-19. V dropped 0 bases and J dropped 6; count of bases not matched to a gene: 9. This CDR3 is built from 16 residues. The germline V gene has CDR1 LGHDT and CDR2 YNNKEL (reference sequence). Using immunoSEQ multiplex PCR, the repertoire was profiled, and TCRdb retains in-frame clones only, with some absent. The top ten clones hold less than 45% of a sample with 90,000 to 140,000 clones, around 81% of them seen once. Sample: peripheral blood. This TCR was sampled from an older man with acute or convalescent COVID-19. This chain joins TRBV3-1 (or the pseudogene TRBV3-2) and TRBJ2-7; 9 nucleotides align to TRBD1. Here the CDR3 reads CASSQDLGTGQVEQYF. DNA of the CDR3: TGTGCCAGCAGCCAAGATCTCGGGACAGGGCAAGTCGAGCAGTACTTC.